The sequence of this T cell receptor (beta chain) was determined in a study of OX40 agonist ivuxolimab in advanced cancers. Across the whole study: Administration of intravenous ivuxolimab to patients occurred every 2 weeks at 0.01 to 10 mg/kg. Therapy given before enrollment (anti-PD-1, anti-PD-L1 or anti-CTLA-4) was allowed, and around 40% had some.

V shed 1 base, J shed 0 bases, and the junction held 8 bases outside the gene matches. Germline V lookup: CDR1 SGHTA, CDR2 FQGNSA. This CDR3 is built from 18 residues. To note about this clone: Its target is unknown.

Assay: immunoSEQ multiplex PCR; the TCRdb copy retains only in-frame clones and omits some. The sample has 85,000 to 130,000 clones, 90% seen once. Study-level points and caveats: At 0.1 to 3.0 mg/kg, CD4+ and CD8+ blood T cells expanded clonally by week 6.

The sample consisted of CD4+ or CD8+ T cells sorted from blood, taken in a trial of the OX40 agonist ivuxolimab. The chain links TRBV7-2 to TRBJ2-3; 9 bases are a match to TRBD2. The sequence came from an adult with an advanced solid tumor such as melanoma, head and neck, liver or kidney cancer. The CDR3 nucleotides are TGTGCCAGCAGCTTAGTTCTCTTAGCGGGGGTGAGCACAGATACGCAGTATTTT. It codes for CASSLVLLAGVSTDTQYF.